Included here is one T cell receptor beta chain sequence, with context. CDR1 is KGHSH and CDR2 is LQKENI in the germline V gene. V was trimmed by 2 bases and J by 0 bases, leaving 5 bases between them. The CDR3 contains 14 residues. The treatment here: some 20 received Ad26.COV2.S at low or high dose, single or two shots; 5 received placebo; per-sample allocation not given. Sampling occurred on day 63 after the first vaccine or placebo injection. This entry comes from a study of Ad26.COV2.S vaccination and SARS-CoV-2 variants. Profiling relied on immunoSEQ multiplex PCR, and the TCRdb table lists in-frame clones only, not all of them. Altogether around 270,000 clones are present, around 88% being singletons, with the ten largest covering approximately 3%.

This specimen consisted of peripheral blood, obtained in a trial of Ad26.COV2.S vaccine versus placebo. The source of this sequence is a person between 18 and 65 years old who received the Ad26.COV2.S COVID-19 vaccine or a placebo. The chain carries TRBV18 and TRBJ1-5, with unresolved D. CDR3 region: CASSPSNSNQPQHF. CDR3 sequence (DNA): TGTGCCAGCTCACCATCAAATAGCAATCAGCCCCAGCATTTT.